The rows below give T cell receptor beta chains drawn from one sample of a study of shared clonotypes between healthy human individuals. TCRdb's copy holds only in-frame clones and misses some; the assay was immunoSEQ multiplex PCR. Here the sample spans about 2.2 million clones, 93% being singletons. The sample consisted of naive CD8+ T cells from PBMCs. The receptors originated from a man aged 18 to 29 in good health. Some clones in this sample may be carry-over from other donors' samples. The CDR3 runs from the conserved cysteine through the conserved F or W. Fields, in order: clone size, D gene, V gene, J gene, CDR3 DNA, CDR3 protein. A D gene is named only where the DNA matches it firmly. Not all rows give a size; the values are once, few, many and, for expanded clones, a class.

NA	NA	TRBV5-4	TRBJ1-2	TGTGCCAGCAGCTTGGTCGGAACCCTTAACTATGGCTACACCTTC	CASSLVGTLNYGYTF
NA	TRBD1	TRBV7-9	TRBJ2-7	TGTGCCAGCAGCCCAACAGGGGCGTACGAGCAGTACTTC	CASSPTGAYEQYF
NA	TRBD1	TRBV30	TRBJ1-2	TGTGCCTGGAGTGTAGGACAGGGACTCCATGGCTACACCTTC	CAWSVGQGLHGYTF
NA	TRBD2	TRBV4-1	TRBJ2-1	TGCGCCAGCAGCCAAGCGGGACTAGCGGGGGGGTCCTACAATGAGCAGTTCTTC	CASSQAGLAGGSYNEQFF
NA	NA	TRBV4-3	TRBJ2-5	TGCGCCAGCAGCCAAGATGTCGCCCCGCCAGAGACCCAGTACTTC	CASSQDVAPPETQYF
NA	NA	TRBV7-9	TRBJ2-2	TGTGCCAGCAGCTTAGCCCCTAGCTGGACCGGGGAGCTGTTTTTT	CASSLAPSWTGELFF
NA	NA	TRBV28	TRBJ2-5	TGTGCCAGCAGTCACCAGGCCGGGACTTACTCCGAGACCCAGTACTTC	CASSHQAGTYSETQYF
NA	TRBD1	TRBV6-1	TRBJ1-5	TGTGCCAGCAGGGGACAGGGTCGGGTCAATCAGCCCCAGCATTTT	CASRGQGRVNQPQHF
NA	TRBD2	TRBV10-3	TRBJ2-1	TGTGCCATCAGTGAGTCCTCTAGCGGGAATTTGTGGAATGAGCAGTTCTTC	CAISESSSGNLWNEQFF
NA	NA	TRBV11-2	TRBJ2-1	TGTGCCAGCAGCTCCCCACAGACTAGGGTGGGGGACAATGAGCAGTTCTTC	CASSSPQTRVGDNEQFF
NA	TRBD1	TRBV28	TRBJ1-5	TGTGCCAGCAGTTTAATCGAGCGATACAGGGGTAGCAATCAGCCCCAGCATTTT	CASSLIERYRGSNQPQHF
NA	NA	TRBV12-5	TRBJ2-1	TGTGCTAGCGCCTCAAGCTCCTACAATGAGCAGTTCTTC	CASASSSYNEQFF
NA	TRBD2	TRBV5-1	TRBJ2-2	TGCGCCAGCAGCCTCCGGACTAGCGGAACCAGTACCGGGGAGCTGTTTTTT	CASSLRTSGTSTGELFF
NA	NA	TRBV27	TRBJ2-5	TGTGCCAGCAGTTTACTTGGACAGCTTATAGAGACCCAGTACTTC	CASSLLGQLIETQYF
NA	NA	TRBV10-3	TRBJ1-1	TGTGCCATTTCAGGGGACACTGAAGCTTTCTTT	CAISGDTEAFF
NA	NA	TRBV18	TRBJ2-7	TGTGCCAGCTCACCACCAAAAGGGACCCCCGGGGACGAGCAGTACTTC	CASSPPKGTPGDEQYF
NA	TRBD2	TRBV28	TRBJ2-5	TGTGCCAGCAGTTATCGGGAGGTGTTCGGCTATAAAGAGACCCAGTACTTC	CASSYREVFGYKETQYF
NA	NA	TRBV5-1	TRBJ1-5	TGCGCCAGCAGCTCATCCTCAGGGATAGGCAATCAGCCCCAGCATTTT	CASSSSSGIGNQPQHF
NA	NA	TRBV7-2	TRBJ1-1	TGTGCCAGCAGCCCCCCCTGGGGGCGCCGGACTGAAGCTTTCTTT	CASSPPWGRRTEAFF
NA	NA	TRBV11-1	TRBJ1-1	TGTGCCAGCAGCCACAACCGGGACCCACGACTGGGTGAAGCTTTCTTT	CASSHNRDPRLGEAFF
NA	NA	TRBV2	TRBJ1-2	TGTGCCAGCAAGGGCAGGGACTATGGCTACACCTTC	CASKGRDYGYTF
NA	TRBD2	TRBV5-4	TRBJ2-7	TGTGCCAGCAGCCATCTAGCGGGAACGGCCTACGAGCAGTACTTC	CASSHLAGTAYEQYF
NA	NA	TRBV11-2	TRBJ2-3	TGTGCCAGCAGCTTAGAGGTGGGAGGAACAGATACGCAGTATTTT	CASSLEVGGTDTQYF
once	NA	TRBV9	TRBJ1-2	TGTGCCAGCAGCGCTTCCAATGGGGGAGGGGACTATGGCTACACCTTC	CASSASNGGGDYGYTF
NA	NA	TRBV2	TRBJ1-2	TGTGCCAGCAGTGAAACGGGGATCTATGGCTACACCTTC	CASSETGIYGYTF
NA	NA	TRBV4-1	TRBJ2-7	TGCGCCAGCAGCCCCGGCAGGGGTCTTTCCTACGAGCAGTACTTC	CASSPGRGLSYEQYF
NA	NA	TRBV7-9	TRBJ1-5	TGTGCCAGCAGCTCCCTGGGGGGTCAGCCCCAGCATTTT	CASSSLGGQPQHF
NA	NA	TRBV6-5	TRBJ2-7	TGTGCCAGCAGTTCCAGCACCCGAACCCCCACCTACGAGCAGTACTTC	CASSSSTRTPTYEQYF
NA	TRBD1	TRBV10-3	TRBJ2-7	TGTGCCATCAGGACCTCAGGACAGGGGTACGAGCAGTACTTC	CAIRTSGQGYEQYF
NA	NA	TRBV5-8	TRBJ2-7	TGTGCCAGCAGCTTCTTCTCCTACGAGCAGTACTTC	CASSFFSYEQYF